Each of the 15 T cell receptor beta chains below was sequenced from the same sample in a study of blood T cells in healthy people across ages. It was with a sample-barcoded 5' primer and a J-beta primer mix that a second PCR of roughly 7 to 12 cycles was run. Via MiXCR, TCRdb re-called the 5' RACE reads, giving one row per CDR3 protein. Among around 1,500,000 distinct CDR3 sequences listed, around 42% were seen once. The sequenced material came from blood. The receptors come from a young woman in good health.

This clonotype has just a few counts. An end of the junction does not agree with germline; a read error may underlie this. This rearrangement joins TRBV20-1 to TRBJ1-4; D is uncertain. Germline V CDR1 and CDR2: DFQATT, SNEGSKA (reference sequence). The CDR3 extends over 16 amino acids. The CDR3: CSARDPGRGAKEKLFF. DNA of the CDR3: TGCAGTGCTAGAGATCCTGGGCGAGGTGCTAAGGAAAAACTGTTTTTT.

The J gene is TRBJ2-3, the V gene TRBV11-2, with unresolved D. The germline gives CDR1 SGHAT, CDR2 FQNNGV. Trimming shortened V by 1 base and J by 8 bases, and 7 bases separated the two germline ends. This CDR3 region has 12 residues. The CDR3 protein is CASSLVIVTQYF. CDR3 nucleotide sequence: TGTGCCAGCAGCTTAGTAATTGTTACGCAGTATTTT.

As to this clonotype: One junction end does not reproduce the germline sequence, and a read error may be involved. The chain is built from TRBV5-1 and TRBJ1-4, with 10 bases matching TRBD1. This CDR3 is built from 17 residues. Germline-derived CDR1 and CDR2 are SGHRS and YFSETQ. DNA for the CDR3: TGCGCCAGCAGCTGGGGACAGGGGCATGCAACTAATGGAAAACTGTTTTTT. It specifies CASSWGQGHATNGKLFF.

This chain connects TRBV10-2 to TRBJ2-7; 9 bases map to TRBD2. Germline V gene sequence: CDR1 WSHSY, CDR2 SAAADI. This CDR3 comprises 18 residues. The ends lost 1 base at V and 6 bases at J; junction bases unmatched: 16. The CDR3 coding sequence is TGCGCCAGCAGTGAGTGGCGGGTTAGCGGGGGCCATTATGGCGAGCAGTACTTC. As protein: CASSEWRVSGGHYGEQYF.

J is TRBJ2-1 and V is TRBV3-1, with D hard to call. There are 13 residues in the CDR3. V gave up 4 bases and J gave up 10 bases, with 14 bases separating them. Germline assignment: CDR1 LGHDT and CDR2 YNNKEL (reference sequence). The CDR3 loop is CASSPQNLGEQFF. CDR3 DNA: TGTGCCAGCAGCCCACAGAATCTCGGGGAGCAGTTCTTC.

This clonotype has ten or more counts. At one end the junction does not follow the germline gene, possibly because of a read error. The rearrangement uses TRBV5-1 and TRBJ2-5, with 8 nucleotides matching TRBD2. The CDR3 is 14 residues long. The germline CDR1 and CDR2 sequences are SGHRS and YFSETQ. CDR3 nucleotides: TGTGCCAGCAGCCCCGGACTAGCTCGGGAGACCCAGTACTTC. It yields the protein CASSPGLARETQYF.

The chain links TRBV13 to TRBJ1-2; no definite D call. The CDR3 is 18 residues long. Germline CDR1 PRHDT, CDR2 FYEKMQ (reference sequence). Trimming shortened V by 5 bases and J by 1 base, and 23 bases separated the two germline ends. CDR3 DNA sequence: TGTGCCAGCAGCCAACCCCCGAGACAACGATACCATAACTATGGCTACACCTTC. Its protein product is CASSQPPRQRYHNYGYTF.

In this sample, this clonotype turned up a few times. V gene TRBV10-3 combines with J gene TRBJ2-5; D not certain. V lost 2 bases and J lost 7, with 8 bases in between. There are 12 residues in the CDR3. Germline assignment: CDR1 ENHRY and CDR2 SYGVKD. Here the CDR3 DNA reads TGTGCCATCAGTGAGGGGGTGGGGACCCAGTACTTC. Translating it yields CAISEGVGTQYF.

The V gene is TRBV20-1, the J gene TRBJ2-7; 9 bases are shared with TRBD1. J lost 1 base, V lost 5 bases, and 3 bases had no gene match. Per germline, CDR1 DFQATT and CDR2 SNEGSKA (reference sequence). CDR3 length equals 13 residues. CDR3 in DNA: TGCAGTGCTTACGACAGGGGGTCCTACGAGCAGTACTTC. Amino acids: CSAYDRGSYEQYF.

This clonotype was observed a handful of times. The chain uses TRBV7-3 and TRBJ1-6; 9 bases match TRBD1. V lost 1 base, J lost 7 bases, and 2 bases stayed unmatched. The CDR3 sequence is 15 residues long. The V gene's germline CDR1 is SGHTA and CDR2 FQGTGA. The CDR3 is CASSLMGQGNSPLHF. CDR3 bases: TGTGCCAGCAGCTTAATGGGACAGGGAAATTCACCCCTCCACTTT.

V is TRBV20-1 and J is TRBJ2-1, with 10 bases lining up with TRBD1. The CDR3 contains 19 residues. Trimming took 1 base from V and 0 from J; bases not matched to a gene: 12. Per germline, CDR1 DFQATT and CDR2 SNEGSKA (reference sequence). CDR3 nucleotides: TGCAGTGCTAGAGGCACGGACAGGGGGTGGATAAGCTCCTACAATGAGCAGTTCTTC. Translating gives CSARGTDRGWISSYNEQFF.

This clonotype occurred a few times. V usage is TRBV15 and J usage is TRBJ2-5; 7 bases map to TRBD2. Germline CDR1 reads LNHNV; CDR2 reads YYDKDF (reference sequence). This CDR3 has 15 amino acids. The J segment lost 3 bases and the V segment lost 5 bases, leaving 9 bases of the junction unmatched. This CDR3 reads CATSSSPGGKETQYF. CDR3 sequence (DNA): TGTGCCACCAGCTCCTCCCCCGGGGGGAAAGAGACCCAGTACTTC.

The J gene is TRBJ1-1, the V gene TRBV20-1; possible D gene TRBD1, 5 bases. CDR1 is DFQATT and CDR2 is SNEGSKA in the germline V gene (reference sequence). Between the trimmed V and J ends, which lost 3 bases and 8 bases, there was a span of 10 bases. This CDR3 contains 11 residues. The CDR3 bases are TGCAGTGCTAGGGGGCAGGCAGAAGCTTTCTTT. Residues: CSARGQAEAFF.

This clonotype was counted only a few times. This CDR3 reads CSAAQGGELFF. The CDR3 DNA sequence: TGCAGTGCCGCCCAGGGCGGGGAGCTGTTTTTT. The V call is TRBV20-1, the J call TRBJ2-2; D perhaps matches TRBD1 (5 bases). The CDR3 loop spans 11 amino acids. The V end lost 6 bases, the J end lost 7 bases, and 9 bases lay between the germline ends. CDR1 is DFQATT, CDR2 SNEGSKA, per germline (reference sequence).

A few counts support this clonotype. The V call is TRBV12-3 or TRBV12-4, the J call TRBJ1-1; TRBD1 is a possible D gene (5 bases). The CDR3 has 15 amino acids. Trimming took 6 bases from V and 5 from J, leaving 19 bases between them. CDR3: CASSYGGGLMTEAFF. The CDR3 DNA is TGTGCCAGCAGCTATGGGGGGGGGTTAATGACTGAAGCTTTCTTT.